This entry features one T cell receptor (beta chain) sequence. This clonotype appeared a few times. What this receptor recognizes is not known. Base quality data are lacking; no much larger clone is found one base away. Libraries were prepared through 5' RACE. The sequencer was a NextSeq 500. In the TCR library protocol, a unique molecular identifier was attached to each TCR cDNA molecule so that PCR and sequencing errors could be corrected. The published analysis was carried out like this. TCR identification, UMI-based error correction and CDR3 extraction were all carried out with Decombinator tools. TCRs above a frequency of 2 per 1,000, corresponding to the top 1% of the tumor frequency distribution, were defined as expanded. Each repertoire was subsampled 100 times to 5,000 TCRs, after which Renyi diversity was computed with the R vegan package. To build CDR3 similarity networks, amino acid triplet string-kernel similarity was used, and CDR3s were connected when their pairwise similarity was above 0.82. TCRdb trimmed the raw reads at Q25, called clones with MiXCR and kept productive beta chains. Here each entry gathers all rows of one CDR3 protein and keeps the most common genes and DNA. The V and J calls come from TCRdb's annotation, not from the publication. Within this sample are a few thousand distinct CDR3 sequences, with 28% of them counted one time only. 35% to 45% of the sample is taken by the ten largest.

The data originate from a study of spatial heterogeneity in lung cancer (dated by TCRdb to about 2019). About the study as a whole: Beta-chain transcripts were consistently detected in greater numbers than alpha-chain transcripts, which likely reflected higher beta-chain transcript abundance. The study quantitatively compared TCR alpha and beta repertoires across multiple tumor regions, matched nontumor lung and blood in non-small cell lung cancer. In the raw uncorrected reads, each unique combination of TCR and UMI appeared more than ten times on average. At surgery, both alpha and beta chains were TCR-sequenced in about 200 tumor regions, over 61 matched nontumor lung samples and some 56 PBMC samples. Nonsynonymous mutation counts, determined by whole-exome sequencing of tumor tissue, were related to features of the TCR repertoire.

From the cysteine through the phenylalanine, the CDR3 covers 15 amino acids. Of all the DNA, just the CDR3 is kept, 45 bases in frame from base 1. V trim: 3 bases; J trim: 4 bases; unmatched bases: 9. In the germline V gene, CDR1 corresponds to SQVTM and CDR2 to ANQGSEA. The sample's time point label, decoded: sample taken at primary tumor resection. Without any cell sorting, TCR sequencing was performed on whole RNA extracted either from tumor and nontumor lung tissue or from cryopreserved PBMC samples. Donors were under 95 patients with early-stage, untreated non-small cell lung cancer from the lung TRACERx cohort. A patient was chosen for TCR sequencing only when enough RNA was available from at least two tumor regions. General conclusions and limits of the study: Confirming at a functional level the hypothesis that regional TCRs recognize regional mutations was considered to require additional single-cell paired TCR alpha and beta sequencing. Ubiquitous expanded tumor TCRs were detected in blood more often at tumor resection than at routine follow-up.

The sequences come from PBMCs, collected at surgery. This sequence originates from a male donor with early-stage non-small cell lung cancer. This chain joins TRBV29-1 to TRBJ2-3, and TRBD2 aligns with 8 junction nucleotides. The nucleotide sequence reads as follows: TGCAGCGTTGAGGGCGAGCGGGAGAGGGCAGATACGCAGTATTTT. Translation gives CSVEGERERADTQYF.